Listed here are 30 T cell receptor beta chains from one sample, sequenced in a study of T cell changes during pregnancy in multiple sclerosis. Sequencing was performed with immunoSEQ multiplex PCR; in TCRdb, only in-frame clones are kept and a portion is missing. This table has 40,000 or so clones, more than 85% appearing once. The sample in question was CD8+ T cells from peripheral blood mononuclear cells, obtained after pregnancy. The source is a female donor with multiple sclerosis, enrolled in a pregnancy study.

This chain joins TRBV7-6 and TRBJ1-6; D might be TRBD1 (6 bases). V lost 1 base and J 0 bases, leaving 13 bases between the germline ends. CDR1 and CDR2 from the germline V gene are SGHVS and FNYEAQ. The CDR3 has 18 amino acids. This chain's CDR3 is CASSLDRDRPSYNSPLHF. CDR3 in DNA: TGTGCCAGCAGCTTAGATCGCGACAGGCCCTCCTATAATTCACCCCTCCACTTT.

The V call is TRBV27, the J call TRBJ2-1, with 7 positions matching TRBD1. Per germline, CDR1 MNHEY and CDR2 SMNVEV (reference sequence). The CDR3 spans 15 residues. The V and J ends lost 4 bases and 5 bases, in that order; junction bases with no gene match: 8. CDR3 amino acids: CASSYRTGGDNEQFF. DNA for the CDR3: TGTGCCAGCAGTTACCGGACAGGTGGGGACAATGAGCAGTTCTTC.

This clone was seen a single time. The V and J genes are TRBV7-9 and TRBJ1-3; the D is unclear. This CDR3 is 13 amino acids long. The germline V and J ends were trimmed by 11 bases and 0 bases, with 11 bases remaining between them. Germline lookup yields CDR1 SEHNR and CDR2 FQNEAQ (reference sequence). The CDR3 coding sequence is TGTGCCGGAGACGGGTACTCTGGAAACACCATATATTTT. It codes for CAGDGYSGNTIYF.

This clone was recorded once. The chain uses TRBV5-1 and TRBJ2-1; weak D call: TRBD1 (6 bases). CDR1 and CDR2 from the germline V gene are SGHRS and YFSETQ. Trimming took off 0 bases at V and 4 bases at J, with 11 bases between the two ends. This CDR3 region has 15 residues. CDR3 in amino acids: CASSLEGVSYNEQFF. CDR3 DNA sequence: TGCGCCAGCAGCTTGGAGGGGGTGTCTTACAATGAGCAGTTCTTC.

This clone was counted between two and nine times. The chain uses TRBV29-1 and TRBJ1-5; weak D call: TRBD1 (5 bases). V lost 4 bases and J 1 base, leaving 8 bases between the germline ends. The CDR3 spans 13 residues. In germline, CDR1 is SQVTM, CDR2 ANQGSEA. This CDR3 is CSVAEGSNQPQHF. CDR3 sequence (DNA): TGCAGCGTTGCGGAGGGGAGCAATCAGCCCCAGCATTTT. The complete variable domain, with remaining parts taken from reference TRBV29-1 and TRBJ1-5, reads SAVISQKPSRDICQRGTSLTIQCQVDSQVTMMFWYRQQPGQSLTLIATANQGSEATYESGFVIDKFPISRPNLTFSTLTVSNMSPEDSSIYLCSVAEGSNQPQHFGDGTRLSIL.

This clone was recorded once. The rearrangement uses TRBV27 and TRBJ2-3; weak D call: TRBD1 (6 bases). The germline CDR1 and CDR2 sequences are MNHEY and SMNVEV (reference sequence). V lost 8 bases and J 2 bases, leaving 17 bases between the germline ends. The CDR3 is 15 amino acids. This CDR3 is CASGGAGAFTDTQYF. The CDR3, as DNA: TGTGCCAGCGGTGGGGCAGGGGCCTTCACAGATACGCAGTATTTT.

This clone was observed a single time. Here the CDR3 reads CASSFETDSYGYTF. For the CDR3, the DNA is TGTGCCAGCAGCTTTGAAACGGACTCTTATGGCTACACCTTC. The gene calls are TRBV5-6 and TRBJ1-2; the D is unclear. This CDR3 is built from 14 residues. Germline V gives CDR1 SGHDT, CDR2 YYEEEE. V lost 2 bases to trimming and J lost 5 bases, with 13 bases between them.

DNA for the CDR3: TGTGCCAGCAGCAAAGTCAGAGGAATTCAGAACACTGAAGCTTTCTTT. It specifies CASSKVRGIQNTEAFF. The chain joins TRBV7-9 to TRBJ1-1; D unclear. Germline CDR1 SEHNR, CDR2 FQNEAQ (reference sequence). CDR3 length: 16 residues. With 5 bases removed from V and 1 base from J, the gap between germline ends came to 17 bases.

This chain joins TRBV11-2 and TRBJ2-7; D may be TRBD1 (6 bases). Between the trimmed V and J ends, which lost 5 bases and 3 bases, there was a span of 14 bases. The CDR3 spans 14 residues. CDR1 SGHAT and CDR2 FQNNGV come from the germline V gene. Written as DNA, the CDR3 is TGTGCCAGCAGCCTAGCCACAGGGTACTACGAGCAGTACTTC. Its translation is CASSLATGYYEQYF.

The chain recombines TRBV4-1 with TRBJ2-5, with TRBD2 matching 8 bases. CDR1 and CDR2 (germline): MGHRA, YSYEKL. The CDR3 runs 15 residues. V lost 0 bases to trimming and J lost 5 bases; unmatched junction nucleotides: 5. CDR3 DNA sequence: TGCGCCAGCAGCCAAGATCGGACGGGGGGGGAGACCCAGTACTTC. This translates into CASSQDRTGGETQYF.

This clone was found a few times. The chain joins TRBV2 to TRBJ2-2, with D unclear. The CDR3 sequence is 11 residues long. Per the germline V gene, CDR1 is SNHLY and CDR2 is FYNNEI. V lost 8 bases and J lost 7, with 8 bases in between. The DNA for the CDR3 is TGTGCCAGCTTCGTGAGCGGGGAGCTGTTTTTT. Encoded protein: CASFVSGELFF.

The chain recombines TRBV4-1 with TRBJ2-7; 7 bases are a match to TRBD1. Per the germline V gene, CDR1 is MGHRA and CDR2 is YSYEKL. Trimming cost V 0 bases and J 4 bases; bases outside gene matches: 9. The CDR3 spans 16 residues. The CDR3 here is CASSQESTGVAYEQYF. The CDR3 DNA is TGCGCCAGCAGCCAAGAAAGCACAGGGGTAGCTTACGAGCAGTACTTC.

This clone was seen a single time. The chain is built from TRBV30 and TRBJ1-1; D perhaps matches TRBD1 (5 bases). The germline gives CDR1 GTSNPN, CDR2 SVGIG (reference sequence). The CDR3 has 10 amino acids. Trimming stripped 3 bases from V and 7 bases from J, with 6 bases between. This CDR3 is CAWSRDEAFF. The CDR3 nucleotides read TGTGCCTGGAGCAGGGATGAAGCTTTCTTT. Variable domain in full (rest from reference TRBV30 and TRBJ1-1): SQTIHQWPATLVQPVGSPLSLECTVEGTSNPNLYWYRQAAGRGLQLLFYSVGIGQISSEVPQNLSASRPQDRQFILSSKKLLLSDSGFYLCAWSRDEAFFGQGTRLTVV.

In nucleotides, the CDR3 is TGCGCCAGCAGCTTGGGTCGGAGCGCTGCCTACGAGCAGTACTTC. This gives the protein CASSLGRSAAYEQYF. V and J are TRBV5-1 and TRBJ2-7; D unclear. This CDR3 spans 15 amino acids. Germline V gene sequence: CDR1 SGHRS, CDR2 YFSETQ. V lost 0 bases, J lost 2 bases, and 12 bases lay in between.

The V call is TRBV4-1, the J call TRBJ2-7; TRBD1 matches 7 bases. Germline V gene lookup returns CDR1 MGHRA and CDR2 YSYEKL. The CDR3 sequence is 14 residues long. V gave up 2 bases and J gave up 0 bases; unmatched junction bases: 1. Here the CDR3 DNA reads TGCGCCAGCAGCCAAAGGACAGGCTCCTACGAGCAGTACTTC. Amino acid sequence: CASSQRTGSYEQYF.

The genes are TRBV7-9 and TRBJ2-7; 10 bases are shared with TRBD1. Per the germline V gene, CDR1 is SEHNR and CDR2 is FQNEAQ (reference sequence). The CDR3 is 16 residues long. V shed 2 bases and J 4 bases; nucleotides not matched to a gene: 8. The CDR3 region has the DNA TGTGCCAGCAGCTTAATCCCCGGGACAGGGGATTACGAGCAGTACTTC. Translating gives CASSLIPGTGDYEQYF. The full variable domain, rest sourced from reference TRBV7-9 and TRBJ2-7, is DTGVSQNPRHKITKRGQNVTFRCDPISEHNRLYWYRQTLGQGPEFLTYFQNEAQLEKSRLLSDRFSAERPKGSFSTLEIQRTEQGDSAMYLCASSLIPGTGDYEQYFGPGTRLTVT.

This sequence joins TRBV5-1 and TRBJ1-5; D possibly corresponds to TRBD1 (6 bases). The V end was cut by 5 bases, the J end by 4 bases, with 22 bases between. The germline CDR1 and CDR2 sequences are SGHRS and YFSETQ. The CDR3 contains 17 residues. The CDR3 here is CASSFSALRDTNQPQHF. In DNA form, the CDR3 reads TGCGCCAGCAGTTTTAGTGCCCTCCGGGACACAAATCAGCCCCAGCATTTT. Full variable domain (outside the CDR3, taken from reference TRBV5-1 and TRBJ1-5): KAGVTQTPRYLIKTRGQQVTLSCSPISGHRSVSWYQQTPGQGLQFLFEYFSETQRNKGNFPGRFSGRQFSNSRSEMNVSTLELGDSALYLCASSFSALRDTNQPQHFGDGTRLSIL.

The J gene is TRBJ2-1, the V gene TRBV5-6, with TRBD2 matching 10 bases. Germline V gene lookup returns CDR1 SGHDT and CDR2 YYEEEE. V lost 4 bases and J lost 2; bases outside the gene matches: 9. The CDR3 sequence is 17 residues long. The CDR3 spells CASSKGLAGVTYNEQFF. DNA of the CDR3: TGTGCCAGCAGCAAAGGCCTAGCGGGGGTAACCTACAATGAGCAGTTCTTC.

The chain has TRBV29-1 and TRBJ2-7; 10 positions match TRBD1. Germline lookup yields CDR1 SQVTM and CDR2 ANQGSEA. CDR3 size: 13 residues. J was trimmed by 4 bases and V by 6 bases; bases with no gene match: 6. DNA of the CDR3: TGCAGCGTGGGGGGACAGGGGTATTACGAGCAGTACTTC. Residues: CSVGGQGYYEQYF.

The V and J genes are TRBV6-1 and TRBJ2-7; weak D call: TRBD1 (7 bases). CDR1 and CDR2 from the germline V gene are MNHNS and SASEGT. CDR3 length equals 13 residues. V was clipped by 5 bases and J by 4 bases, with 12 bases between them. The CDR3 coding sequence is TGTGCCAGCAGTCTGGAGGGGGCGTACGAGCAGTACTTC. Protein product: CASSLEGAYEQYF.

The CDR3 region has the DNA TGTGCCAGCAGCTCCAGGCCGTCTAGCGGATCCTACGAGCAGTACTTC. Residues: CASSSRPSSGSYEQYF. V is TRBV7-9 and J is TRBJ2-7; 7 positions match TRBD2. CDR1 is SEHNR, CDR2 FQNEAQ, per germline (reference sequence). CDR3 length: 16 amino acids. The J segment lost 1 base and the V segment lost 4 bases, leaving 10 bases of the junction unmatched. The complete variable domain, with remaining parts taken from reference TRBV7-9 and TRBJ2-7, reads DTGVSQNPRHKITKRGQNVTFRCDPISEHNRLYWYRQTLGQGPEFLTYFQNEAQLEKSRLLSDRFSAERPKGSFSTLEIQRTEQGDSAMYLCASSSRPSSGSYEQYFGPGTRLTVT.

The chain recombines TRBV5-6 with TRBJ1-1; D not certain. V was pared by 0 bases and J by 0 bases, with 3 bases between. Looked up from germline, CDR1 is SGHDT and CDR2 is YYEEEE. This CDR3 has 13 residues. The CDR3 protein is CASSLAVNTEAFF. The CDR3 DNA follows: TGTGCCAGCAGCTTGGCTGTGAACACTGAAGCTTTCTTT. Supplemented by reference TRBV5-6 and TRBJ1-1, the full variable domain reads DAGVTQSPTHLIKTRGQQVTLRCSPKSGHDTVSWYQQALGQGPQFIFQYYEEEERQRGNFPDRFSGHQFPNYSSELNVNALLLGDSALYLCASSLAVNTEAFFGQGTRLTVV.

The chain is built from TRBV28 and TRBJ1-1; 9 bases line up with TRBD1. The CDR3 runs to 15 residues. Germline V lookup: CDR1 MDHEN, CDR2 SYDVKM. V dropped 3 bases and J dropped 7; count of bases not matched to a gene: 9. Written as DNA, the CDR3 is TGTGCCAGCAGTTTTTCCGGGACAGGGCTAAATGAAGCTTTCTTT. Amino acids: CASSFSGTGLNEAFF.

The V and J genes are TRBV6-1 and TRBJ2-1, with 7 bases aligning to TRBD1. The CDR3 sequence is 15 residues long. V was clipped by 7 bases and J by 2 bases; unmatched bases: 8. Germline lookup yields CDR1 MNHNS and CDR2 SASEGT. CDR3 bases: TGTGCCAGCACCAGCGAGGGGGCCGCCTACAATGAGCAGTTCTTC. It specifies CASTSEGAAYNEQFF.

The chain carries TRBV28 and TRBJ2-1; TRBD1 aligns across 9 bases. Germline CDR1 MDHEN, CDR2 SYDVKM. V was clipped by 6 bases and J by 12 bases; unmatched bases: 6. The CDR3 has 12 residues. This CDR3 reads CASSGQGRWQFF. CDR3 DNA: TGTGCCAGCAGCGGACAGGGGCGCTGGCAGTTCTTC. The full variable domain, in which reference TRBV28 and TRBJ2-1 provide the parts outside the CDR3, is DVKVTQSSRYLVKRTGEKVFLECVQDMDHENMFWYRQDPGLGLRLIYFSYDVKMKEKGDIPEGYSVSREKKERFSLILESASTNQTSMYLCASSGQGRWQFFGPGTRLTVL.

The rearrangement links TRBV5-4 to TRBJ2-7; 12 positions agree with TRBD2. V dropped 4 bases and J dropped 5; count of bases not matched to a gene: 7. CDR1 is SGHNT and CDR2 is YYREEE in the germline V gene (reference sequence). CDR3 size: 15 residues. CDR3 region: CASSGTSGGKHEQYF. The CDR3 nucleotides are TGTGCCAGCAGCGGAACTAGCGGGGGGAAACACGAGCAGTACTTC.

The chain couples TRBV9 to TRBJ1-5; D call uncertain. The CDR3 spans 13 residues. The germline V gene has CDR1 SGDLS and CDR2 YYNGEE. V was clipped by 2 bases and J by 3 bases, with 6 bases between them. CDR3 in amino acids: CASSVGDNQPQHF. DNA of the CDR3: TGTGCCAGCAGCGTCGGGGACAATCAGCCCCAGCATTTT.

The chain is built from TRBV7-8 and TRBJ2-2; D is unclear. The V and J ends lost 7 bases and 5 bases respectively, with 11 bases between them. Germline V gene lookup returns CDR1 SGHVS and CDR2 FQNEAQ. The CDR3 has 13 residues. This CDR3 reads CASITLETGELFF. In DNA, the CDR3 is TGTGCCAGCATCACTCTGGAGACCGGGGAGCTGTTTTTT.

The chain uses TRBV5-4 and TRBJ2-2; TRBD1 matches at 10 bases. The CDR3 contains 15 residues. Germline V gene lookup returns CDR1 SGHNT and CDR2 YYREEE (reference sequence). V lost 3 bases, J lost 4 bases, and 3 bases stayed unmatched. CDR3 amino acids: CASSSGQGFTGELFF. DNA for the CDR3: TGTGCCAGCAGCTCGGGACAGGGGTTCACCGGGGAGCTGTTTTTT.

This chain links TRBV5-6 with TRBJ2-1; 10 bases fit TRBD2. The V gene end was trimmed by 3 bases and the J gene end by 9 bases; junction bases not matched to a gene: 6. The CDR3 runs to 14 residues. The V gene's germline CDR1 is SGHDT and CDR2 YYEEEE. The CDR3 coding sequence is TGTGCCAGCAGCTCGACGGGACTAGCGTTTGAGCAGTTCTTC. Translation: CASSSTGLAFEQFF.